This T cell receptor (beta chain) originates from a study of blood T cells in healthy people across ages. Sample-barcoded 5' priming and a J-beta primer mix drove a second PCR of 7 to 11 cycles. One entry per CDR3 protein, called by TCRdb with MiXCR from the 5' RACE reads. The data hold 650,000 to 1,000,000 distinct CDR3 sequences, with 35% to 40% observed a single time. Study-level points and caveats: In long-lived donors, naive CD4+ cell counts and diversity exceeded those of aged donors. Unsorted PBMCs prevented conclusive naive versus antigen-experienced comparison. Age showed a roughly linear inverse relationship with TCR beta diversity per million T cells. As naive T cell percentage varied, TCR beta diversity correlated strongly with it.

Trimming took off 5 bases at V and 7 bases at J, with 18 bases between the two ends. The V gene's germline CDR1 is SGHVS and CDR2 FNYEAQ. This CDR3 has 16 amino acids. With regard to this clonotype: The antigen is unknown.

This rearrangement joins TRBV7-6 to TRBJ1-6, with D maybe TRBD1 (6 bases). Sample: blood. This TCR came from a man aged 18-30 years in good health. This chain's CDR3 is CASSPSTRGTNSPLHF. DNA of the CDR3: TGTGCCAGCAGCCCTTCCACCAGGGGTACAAATTCACCCCTCCACTTT.